This T cell receptor (beta chain) derives from a study of identical twins. Overall study results and limits: In drawing conclusions, the study used cross-sectional statistical analysis and did not follow the same donors.

This clonotype was found many times. What it binds is not known. TCRdb reanalysed the 5' RACE reads using MiXCR and keeps one entry per CDR3 protein. The sample records hundreds of thousands of distinct CDR3 sequences, roughly 18% being singletons. The V gene's germline CDR1 is ENHRY and CDR2 SYGVKD. The V segment lost 4 bases and the J segment 6 bases; nucleotides outside the gene matches: 2. This CDR3 comprises 13 residues. The same specimen was also included in a second study, on T cells expressing NK-cell markers.

This receptor was taken from a woman aged 18-35 years in good health. Sample: PBMCs. The genes are TRBV10-3 and TRBJ1-1; 10 bases align to TRBD1. The CDR3 spells CAISGDRGPEAFF. The CDR3 bases are TGTGCCATCAGTGGGGACAGGGGCCCTGAAGCTTTCTTT.